This TCR beta chain was sequenced during a study of post-analysis software for immune sequencing data. Study observations and caveats: Multiple sclerosis patients had significantly lower normalized Chao1 diversity than controls. The study found TRBV5-6, TRBV5-1 and TRBV20-1 among roughly 5 TRBV segments more frequent in patients than controls.

V shed 0 bases and J shed 2 bases, with 14 bases lying between them. From germline, CDR1 is SQVTM and CDR2 ANQGSEA. The CDR3 runs to 17 residues. Concerning this clonotype: The antigen is unknown. A much larger clone differs by one base, so this may be a read error.

Sequencing libraries made from TCR beta cDNA carried unique molecular identifiers. TCRdb passed the PCR reads through MiXCR, listing each CDR3 protein once. The sample contains 150,000 to 200,000 distinct CDR3 sequences, approximately 30% of which appear only once. The chain joins TRBV29-1 to TRBJ2-6; D may be TRBD1 (6 bases). The receptor comes from a girl between 5 and 17 years old with multiple sclerosis. Sequencing was done on a sample of blood. Here the CDR3 DNA reads TGCAGCGTTGAAGAGGGGGCCGCTCGCCCTGGGGCCAACGTCCTGACTTTC. It yields the protein CSVEEGAARPGANVLTF.